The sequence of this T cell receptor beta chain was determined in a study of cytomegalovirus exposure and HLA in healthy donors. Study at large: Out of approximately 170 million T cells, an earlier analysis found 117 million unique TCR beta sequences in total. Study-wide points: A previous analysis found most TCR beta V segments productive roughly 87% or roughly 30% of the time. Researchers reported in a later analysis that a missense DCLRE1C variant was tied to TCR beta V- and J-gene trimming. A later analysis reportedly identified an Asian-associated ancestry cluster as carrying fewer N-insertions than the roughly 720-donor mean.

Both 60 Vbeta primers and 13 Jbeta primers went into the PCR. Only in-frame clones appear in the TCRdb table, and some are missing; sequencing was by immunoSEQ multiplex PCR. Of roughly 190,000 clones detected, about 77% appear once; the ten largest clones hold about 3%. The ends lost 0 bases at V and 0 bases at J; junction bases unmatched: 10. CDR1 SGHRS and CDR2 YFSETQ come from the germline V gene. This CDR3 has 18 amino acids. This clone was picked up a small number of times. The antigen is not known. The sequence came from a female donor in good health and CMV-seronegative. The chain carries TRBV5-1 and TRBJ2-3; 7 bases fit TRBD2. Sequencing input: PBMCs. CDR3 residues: CASSLAGSWGGSTDTQYF. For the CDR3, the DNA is TGCGCCAGCAGCTTGGCCGGAAGTTGGGGGGGGAGCACAGATACGCAGTATTTT.